This T cell receptor (beta chain) was sequenced for a study of shared clonotypes between healthy human individuals. Assay: immunoSEQ multiplex PCR; the TCRdb copy retains only in-frame clones and omits some. The repertoire holds just over 2,000,000 clones, with about 95% as singletons. Germline CDR1 is LNHNV and CDR2 is YYDKDF (reference sequence). This CDR3 contains 16 residues. The ends were cut back, 0 bases at V and 0 bases at J, with 9 bases in the middle. It was CD45RO-negative cells, positively selected for CCR7, that made up naive CD8 cells, with terminally differentiated effector memory CD45RA+ cells excluded.

The sequence derives from a man younger than 35 in good health. The J gene is TRBJ2-1, the V gene TRBV15; a possible D gene is TRBD1 (5 bases). Sequencing was done on a sample of naive CD8+ T cells sorted from blood. The CDR3 DNA reads as TGTGCCACCAGCAGAGATCGAGACAGCTCCTACAATGAGCAGTTCTTC. Its translation is CATSRDRDSSYNEQFF.